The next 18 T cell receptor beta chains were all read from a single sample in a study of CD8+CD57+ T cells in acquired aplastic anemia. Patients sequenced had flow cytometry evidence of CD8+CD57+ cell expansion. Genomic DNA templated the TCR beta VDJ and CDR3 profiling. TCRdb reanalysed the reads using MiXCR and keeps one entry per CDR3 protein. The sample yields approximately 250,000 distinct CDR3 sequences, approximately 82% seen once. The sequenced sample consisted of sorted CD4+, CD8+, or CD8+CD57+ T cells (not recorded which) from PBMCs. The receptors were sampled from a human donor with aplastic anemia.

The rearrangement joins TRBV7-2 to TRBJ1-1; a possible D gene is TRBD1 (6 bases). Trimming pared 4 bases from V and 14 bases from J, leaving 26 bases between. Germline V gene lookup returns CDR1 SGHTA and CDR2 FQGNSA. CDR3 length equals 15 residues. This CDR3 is CASSSGLGAKETQFF. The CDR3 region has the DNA TGTGCCAGCAGCTCAGGACTGGGGGCGAAAGAGACCCAGTTCTTT. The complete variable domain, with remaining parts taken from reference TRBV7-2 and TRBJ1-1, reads GAGVSQSPSNKVTEKGKDVELRCDPISGHTALYWYRQSLGQGLEFLIYFQGNSAPDKSGLPSDRFSAERTGGSVSTLTIQRTQQEDSAVYLCASSSGLGAKETQFFGQGTRLTVV.

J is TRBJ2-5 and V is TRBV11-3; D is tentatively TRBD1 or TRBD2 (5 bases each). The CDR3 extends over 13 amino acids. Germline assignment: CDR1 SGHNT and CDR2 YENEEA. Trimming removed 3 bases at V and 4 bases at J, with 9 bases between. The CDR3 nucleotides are TGTGCCAGCAGCTTCCAAGGGACAGAGACCCAGTACTTC. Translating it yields CASSFQGTETQYF.

The CDR3 sequence is CASSLGGGPDGQYFF. The DNA for the CDR3 is TGTGCCAGCAGCTTAGGGGGAGGGCCCGATGGTCAGTATTTCTTT. The V and J genes are TRBV7-2 and TRBJ1-1; D is unresolved. Germline lookup yields CDR1 SGHTA and CDR2 FQGNSA. Deletions cut 1 base from V and 13 bases from J, with 22 bases between. The CDR3 consists of 15 residues.

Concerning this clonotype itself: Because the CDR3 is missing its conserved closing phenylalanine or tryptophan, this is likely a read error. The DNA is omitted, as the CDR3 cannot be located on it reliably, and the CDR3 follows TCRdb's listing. The CDR3 here is CASSLAAVS. The chain employs TRBV5-6 and TRBJ1-6. The CDR3 is 9 amino acids long, termini counted. The V gene's germline CDR1 is SGHDT and CDR2 YYEEEE.

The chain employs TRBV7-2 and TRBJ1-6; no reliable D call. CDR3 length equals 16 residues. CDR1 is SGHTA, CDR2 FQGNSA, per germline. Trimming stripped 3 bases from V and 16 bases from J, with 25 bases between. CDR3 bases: TGTGCCAGCAGCTTGGTGGGAGGTCCCGATACGCAGTATCTCCACTTT. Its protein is CASSLVGGPDTQYLHF.

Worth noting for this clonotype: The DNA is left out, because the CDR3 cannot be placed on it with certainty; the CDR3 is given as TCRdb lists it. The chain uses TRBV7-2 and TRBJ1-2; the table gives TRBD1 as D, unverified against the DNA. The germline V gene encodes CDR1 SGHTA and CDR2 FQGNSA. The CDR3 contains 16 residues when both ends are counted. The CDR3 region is CASSQGLAGGYTFYTF.

In DNA form, the CDR3 reads TGTGCCAGCAGCTTAGCCCGTTGGGACGAGCAGTACTTC. The encoded protein is CASSLARWDEQYF. V and J are TRBV7-2 and TRBJ2-7; no firm D call. The CDR3 runs 13 residues. Trimming pared 0 bases from V and 5 bases from J, leaving 8 bases between. The germline V gene has CDR1 SGHTA and CDR2 FQGNSA. The full variable domain, with the rest looked up from reference TRBV7-2 and TRBJ2-7, is GAGVSQSPSNKVTEKGKDVELRCDPISGHTALYWYRQSLGQGLEFLIYFQGNSAPDKSGLPSDRFSAERTGGSVSTLTIQRTQQEDSAVYLCASSLARWDEQYFGPGTRLTVT.

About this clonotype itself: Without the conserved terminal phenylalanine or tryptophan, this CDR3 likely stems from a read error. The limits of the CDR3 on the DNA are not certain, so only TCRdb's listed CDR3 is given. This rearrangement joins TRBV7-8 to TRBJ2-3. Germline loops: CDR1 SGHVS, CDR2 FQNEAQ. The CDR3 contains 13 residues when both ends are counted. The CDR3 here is CASSLAGRDAPHY.

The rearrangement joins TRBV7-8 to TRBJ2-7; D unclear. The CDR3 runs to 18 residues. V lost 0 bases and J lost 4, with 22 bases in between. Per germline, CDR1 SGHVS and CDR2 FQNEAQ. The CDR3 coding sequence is TGTGCCAGCAGCTTAGCGGCAGATCCCGAAACGCTTTCTTACGAGCAGTACGTC. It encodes CASSLAADPETLSYEQYV.

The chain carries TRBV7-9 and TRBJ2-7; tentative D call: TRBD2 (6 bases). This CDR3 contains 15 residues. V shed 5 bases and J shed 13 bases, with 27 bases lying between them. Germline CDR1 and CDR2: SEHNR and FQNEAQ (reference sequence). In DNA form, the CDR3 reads TGTGCCAGCAGCGGGCTTGGGGGAGGTGGCTACACCTTCTACTTC. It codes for CASSGLGGGGYTFYF.

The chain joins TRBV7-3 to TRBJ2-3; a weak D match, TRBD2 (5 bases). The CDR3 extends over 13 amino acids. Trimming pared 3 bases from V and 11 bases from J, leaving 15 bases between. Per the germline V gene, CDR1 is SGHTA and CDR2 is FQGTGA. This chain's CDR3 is CASSFGPGELQYF. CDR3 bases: TGTGCCAGCAGCTTCGGGCCCGGGGAGCTGCAGTATTTT.

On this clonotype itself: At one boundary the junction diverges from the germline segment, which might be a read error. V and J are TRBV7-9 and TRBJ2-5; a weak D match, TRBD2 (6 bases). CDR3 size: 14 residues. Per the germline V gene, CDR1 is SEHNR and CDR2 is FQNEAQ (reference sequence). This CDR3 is CATSIGSGQGTEYF. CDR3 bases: TGTGCCACCAGCATTGGCAGCGGGCAAGGGACCGAGTACTTC.

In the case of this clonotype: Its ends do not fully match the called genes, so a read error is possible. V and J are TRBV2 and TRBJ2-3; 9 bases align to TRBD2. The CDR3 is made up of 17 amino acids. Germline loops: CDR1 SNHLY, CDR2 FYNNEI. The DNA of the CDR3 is TGTGCCAGCAGTGAAGCGCGGGAGGGGGAGGGCACAGATACGCAGACTTTT. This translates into CASSEAREGEGTDTQTF.

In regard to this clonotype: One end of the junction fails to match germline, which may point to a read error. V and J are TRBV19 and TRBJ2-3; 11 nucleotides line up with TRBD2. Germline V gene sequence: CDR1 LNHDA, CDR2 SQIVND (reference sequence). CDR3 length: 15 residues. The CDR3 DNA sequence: TGTGCCAGTAGTATCACTAGCGGGAGCTACAATGCGCAGTTTTTT. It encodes CASSITSGSYNAQFF.

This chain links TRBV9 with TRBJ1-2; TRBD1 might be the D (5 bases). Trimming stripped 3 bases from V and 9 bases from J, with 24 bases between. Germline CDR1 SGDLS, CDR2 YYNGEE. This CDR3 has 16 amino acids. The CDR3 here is CASSAEVGTIEACYTF. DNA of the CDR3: TGTGCCAGCAGCGCGGAGGTGGGGACCATTGAAGCTTGCTACACCTTC.

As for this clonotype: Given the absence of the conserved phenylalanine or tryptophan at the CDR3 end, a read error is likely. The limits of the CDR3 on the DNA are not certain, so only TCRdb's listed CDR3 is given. CDR3 loop: CASSSGVYRYTFGS. The chain employs TRBV2 and TRBJ2-3; the tabulated D call, TRBD1, remains unverified against the DNA. Germline V gives CDR1 SNHLY, CDR2 FYNNEI. The CDR3 totals 14 residues, both ends included.

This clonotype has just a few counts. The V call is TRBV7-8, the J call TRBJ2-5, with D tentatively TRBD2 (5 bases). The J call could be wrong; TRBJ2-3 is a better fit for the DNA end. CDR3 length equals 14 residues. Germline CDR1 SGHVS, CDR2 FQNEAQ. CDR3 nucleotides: TGTGCCAGCAGCTTAGCGGGAGATCCGGAGACGCAGTATTTT. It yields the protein CASSLAGDPETQYF.

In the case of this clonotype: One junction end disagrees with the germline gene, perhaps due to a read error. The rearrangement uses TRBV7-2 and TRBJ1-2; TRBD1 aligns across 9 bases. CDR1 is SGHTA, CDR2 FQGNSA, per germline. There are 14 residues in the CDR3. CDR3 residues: CATRYTGQGKVYTF. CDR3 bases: TGTGCCACCAGATACACGGGACAGGGCAAGGTCTACACATTC.